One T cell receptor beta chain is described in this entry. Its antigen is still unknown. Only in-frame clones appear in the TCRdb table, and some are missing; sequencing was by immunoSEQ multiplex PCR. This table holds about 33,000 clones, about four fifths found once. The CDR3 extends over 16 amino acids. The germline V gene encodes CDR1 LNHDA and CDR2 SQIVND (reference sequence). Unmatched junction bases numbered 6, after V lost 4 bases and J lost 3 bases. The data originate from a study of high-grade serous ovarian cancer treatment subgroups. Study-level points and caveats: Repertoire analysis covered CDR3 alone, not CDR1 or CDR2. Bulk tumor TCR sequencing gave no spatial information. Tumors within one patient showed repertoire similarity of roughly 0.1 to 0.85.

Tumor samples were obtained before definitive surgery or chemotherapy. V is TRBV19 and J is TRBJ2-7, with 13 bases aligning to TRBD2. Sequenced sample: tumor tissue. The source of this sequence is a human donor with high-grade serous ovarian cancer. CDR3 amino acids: CASSKAGLAGNYEQYF. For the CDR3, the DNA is TGTGCCAGTAGTAAAGCGGGACTAGCGGGAAACTACGAGCAGTACTTC.